The TCR beta chain described here comes from a study of CD8+CD57+ T cells in acquired aplastic anemia. Turning to the study itself: On average, sorted CD4+ and CD8+ cells gave about 2.9 ug of DNA. General study results and limits: Sharing between patients and controls was observed for twenty-nine CD8+ CDR3 sequences. Patients and healthy controls showed no significant CD8+ Simpson's diversity difference.

TCR beta VDJ and CDR3 profiles were obtained from a genomic DNA template. TCRdb re-derived calls from the reads in MiXCR, one entry per CDR3 protein. The data show approximately 270,000 distinct CDR3 sequences, 56% seen once. The ends were cut back, 4 bases at V and 5 bases at J, with 18 bases in the middle. The germline V gene encodes CDR1 SGDLS and CDR2 YYNGEE. The CDR3 is made up of 15 amino acids. In regard to this clonotype: What it binds is unknown.

This clonotype originated in a human donor with severe aplastic anemia or a healthy control (not recorded which). The rearrangement uses TRBV9 and TRBJ1-2; D is ambiguous. What was sequenced was sorted CD4+, CD8+, or CD8+CD57+ T cells (not recorded which) from PBMCs. The CDR3 loop is CASSPNRLASYGYTF. CDR3 nucleotide sequence: TGTGCCAGCAGCCCCAACAGATTAGCTTCTTATGGCTACACCTTC.